The text below deals with one TCR beta chain. The data derive from a study of blood T cell repertoires in COVID-19. The CDR3 contains 14 residues. J gave up 3 bases and V 4 bases, and 5 bases lay outside the gene matches. Germline CDR1 is MNHEY and CDR2 is SVGAGI. Original processing notes: Amplification of reference gene primers was used by the study to estimate nucleated cell counts. Libraries were prepared by immunoSEQ multiplex PCR; TCRdb keeps only in-frame clonotypes and omits some of them. Clone size and V and J calls were adopted from that table, with D and trimming inferred from the DNA. The table records about 210,000 clones, 80% to 90% of them present only once.

The rearrangement uses TRBV6-5 and TRBJ2-5; 7 bases are shared with TRBD2. Sequenced sample: peripheral blood. This TCR was sampled from a man aged 35 to 55 who had recovered from COVID-19. The CDR3 sequence: CASSSPTSKETQYF. In DNA form, the CDR3 reads TGTGCCAGCAGTTCCCCGACTAGCAAAGAGACCCAGTACTTC.